This T cell receptor (beta chain) was sequenced during a study of control samples from healthy donors and cancer patients. Sequencing was performed with immunoSEQ multiplex PCR; in TCRdb, only in-frame clones are kept and a portion is missing. Here the sample spans under 85,000 clones, approximately 89% being singletons. This receptor was obtained from a man between 60 and 70 years old with colorectal cancer. The sequencing input was PBMCs.

The CDR3 DNA is TGTGCCATCAGTGGGGCGGGACTCCCCTACGAGCAGTACTTC. Protein product: CAISGAGLPYEQYF. The chain is built from TRBV10-3 and TRBJ2-7; D is perhaps TRBD2 (6 bases). V was shortened by 4 bases and J by 2 bases, with 12 bases between the two germline ends. This CDR3 is 14 amino acids long. The germline V gene encodes CDR1 ENHRY and CDR2 SYGVKD.